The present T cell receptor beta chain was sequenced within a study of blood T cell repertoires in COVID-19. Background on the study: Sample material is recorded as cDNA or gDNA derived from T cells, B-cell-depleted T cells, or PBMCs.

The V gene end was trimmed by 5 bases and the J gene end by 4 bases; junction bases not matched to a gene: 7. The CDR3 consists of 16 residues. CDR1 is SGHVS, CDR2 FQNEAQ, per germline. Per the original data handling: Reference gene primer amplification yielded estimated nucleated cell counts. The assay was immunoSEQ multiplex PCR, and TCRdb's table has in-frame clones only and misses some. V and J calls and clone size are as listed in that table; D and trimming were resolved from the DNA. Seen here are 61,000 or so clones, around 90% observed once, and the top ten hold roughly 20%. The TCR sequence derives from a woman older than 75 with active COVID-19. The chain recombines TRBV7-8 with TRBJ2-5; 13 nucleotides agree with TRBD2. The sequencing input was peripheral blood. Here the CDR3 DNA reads TGTGCCAGCAGCCCGGGACTAGCGGGGAGAGGAGAGACCCAGTACTTC. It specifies CASSPGLAGRGETQYF. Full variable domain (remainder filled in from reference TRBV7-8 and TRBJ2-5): GAGVSQSPRYKVAKRGQDVALRCDPISGHVSLFWYQQALGQGPEFLTYFQNEAQLDKSGLPSDRFFAERPEGSVSTLKIQRTQQEDSAVYLCASSPGLAGRGETQYFGPGTRLLVL.